A selection of T cell receptor beta chains follows, all from one sample in a study of blood T cell repertoires in COVID-19. Method: immunoSEQ multiplex PCR; TCRdb's copy keeps in-frame clones and lacks some. The sample consists of a few hundred thousand clones, around 89% of them appearing once. Sequenced input: peripheral blood. These receptors all come from a woman in her 30s who had recovered from COVID-19. Each CDR3 is given with its conserved first and last residue. A D gene is named only where the DNA matches it firmly. Not every row has a clone size; where given, it reads once, few, many or a size class.

j_gene: TRBJ2-5
d_gene: .
v_gene: TRBV21-1
abundance: .
CDR3nt: TGTGCCAGCACCCCAAATTACAGAGGGGGAAAGGAGACCCAGTACTTC
CDR3aa: CASTPNYRGGKETQYF

j_gene: TRBJ1-2
d_gene: TRBD1
v_gene: TRBV5-6
abundance: .
CDR3nt: TGTGCCAGCAGCTTGGTCCGGGACAGGGTAGACTATGGCTACACCTTC
CDR3aa: CASSLVRDRVDYGYTF

j_gene: TRBJ2-7
d_gene: .
v_gene: TRBV13
abundance: once
CDR3nt: TGTGCCAGCAGCTTAGAGGACAGAATCTACGAGCAGTACTTC
CDR3aa: CASSLEDRIYEQYF

j_gene: TRBJ2-1
d_gene: TRBD2
v_gene: TRBV6-2/TRBV6-3
abundance: .
CDR3nt: TGTGCCAGCAGTCAACTAGCGGGGGGGCTTTACAATGAGCAGTTCTTC
CDR3aa: CASSQLAGGLYNEQFF

j_gene: TRBJ2-1
d_gene: TRBD2
v_gene: TRBV14
abundance: .
CDR3nt: TGTGCCAGCAGCCAATTTTTCGCTAGCGGGGGGGGCGGTGAGCAGTTCTTC
CDR3aa: CASSQFFASGGGGEQFF

j_gene: TRBJ2-7
d_gene: .
v_gene: TRBV6-6
abundance: .
CDR3nt: TGTGCCAGCAGTTCCACAGGGAGAATGTACGAGCAGTACTTC
CDR3aa: CASSSTGRMYEQYF

j_gene: TRBJ2-1
d_gene: TRBD2
v_gene: TRBV4-1
abundance: .
CDR3nt: TGCGCCAGCAGCCGGACAACTAGCGGGGCCTACAATGAGCAGTTCTTC
CDR3aa: CASSRTTSGAYNEQFF

j_gene: TRBJ2-5
d_gene: TRBD1
v_gene: TRBV9
abundance: .
CDR3nt: TGTGCCAGCAGCGTATGGACAGGGGCTGAGACCCAGTACTTC
CDR3aa: CASSVWTGAETQYF

j_gene: TRBJ2-5
d_gene: .
v_gene: TRBV19
abundance: .
CDR3nt: TGTGCCAGTAGCCCGACAGGTTCCCAAGAGACCCAGTACTTC
CDR3aa: CASSPTGSQETQYF

j_gene: TRBJ1-2
d_gene: TRBD1
v_gene: TRBV27
abundance: .
CDR3nt: TGTGCCAGCAGTTTAAGTTCGACAGGGCGCTATGGCTACACCTTC
CDR3aa: CASSLSSTGRYGYTF

j_gene: TRBJ1-6
d_gene: .
v_gene: TRBV2
abundance: once
CDR3nt: TGTGCCAGCAGGGCCGGGAGGCAGGGGAATTCACCCCTCCACTTT
CDR3aa: CASRAGRQGNSPLHF

j_gene: TRBJ1-2
d_gene: .
v_gene: TRBV19
abundance: .
CDR3nt: TGTGCCAGTAGCCTACTTGGGGCGAACTATGGCTACACCTTC
CDR3aa: CASSLLGANYGYTF

j_gene: TRBJ1-5
d_gene: TRBD1
v_gene: TRBV19
abundance: .
CDR3nt: TGTGCCAGTAGTATAGAAGGACAGGGGGTTCAGCCCCAGCATTTT
CDR3aa: CASSIEGQGVQPQHF

j_gene: TRBJ1-1
d_gene: .
v_gene: TRBV6-6
abundance: .
CDR3nt: TGTGCCAGCAGTTACGGGAGGGCTACTGAAGCTTTCTTT
CDR3aa: CASSYGRATEAFF

j_gene: TRBJ1-6
d_gene: TRBD1
v_gene: TRBV10-3
abundance: .
CDR3nt: TGTGCCATCAGTGATCTGGGACAGGGTAATTCACCCCTCCACTTT
CDR3aa: CAISDLGQGNSPLHF

j_gene: TRBJ1-1
d_gene: .
v_gene: TRBV4-2
abundance: .
CDR3nt: TGTGCCAGCAGCCAAGATGGCGGGGGCATGGTGGACACTGAAGCTTTCTTT
CDR3aa: CASSQDGGGMVDTEAFF

j_gene: TRBJ1-2
d_gene: TRBD1
v_gene: TRBV5-6
abundance: .
CDR3nt: TGTGCCAGCAACCTCAGGGGGCTGGGGGGCTACACCTTC
CDR3aa: CASNLRGLGGYTF

j_gene: TRBJ1-5
d_gene: TRBD1
v_gene: TRBV4-2
abundance: .
CDR3nt: TGTGCCAGCAGCCAGGGCCCCGACGGGACAGGGCTACATCAGCCCCAGCATTTT
CDR3aa: CASSQGPDGTGLHQPQHF

j_gene: TRBJ1-2
d_gene: .
v_gene: TRBV5-4
abundance: once
CDR3nt: TGTGCCAGCAGCTTGGCCGGCTATGGCTACACCTTC
CDR3aa: CASSLAGYGYTF

j_gene: TRBJ1-2
d_gene: .
v_gene: TRBV11-2
abundance: .
CDR3nt: TGTGCCAGCAGCTTAGGTTTCAACCTAGGCTACACCTTC
CDR3aa: CASSLGFNLGYTF

j_gene: TRBJ1-5
d_gene: .
v_gene: TRBV6-6
abundance: .
CDR3nt: TGTGCCAGCAGTCCACAAAAATATCCATGGAGCAATCAGCCCCAGCATTTT
CDR3aa: CASSPQKYPWSNQPQHF

j_gene: TRBJ1-3
d_gene: .
v_gene: TRBV20-1
abundance: .
CDR3nt: TGCAGTGCTAGTGGTCAACAGACAGACGCTGGAAACACCATATATTTT
CDR3aa: CSASGQQTDAGNTIYF

j_gene: TRBJ1-2
d_gene: TRBD1
v_gene: TRBV6-5
abundance: .
CDR3nt: TGTGCCAGCAGTTACGTTATCGGGACAGGGCCAGATGGCTACACCTTC
CDR3aa: CASSYVIGTGPDGYTF

j_gene: TRBJ1-5
d_gene: .
v_gene: TRBV2
abundance: .
CDR3nt: TGTGCCAGCAGTGAAGGAGGGACTGGCAATCAGCCCCAGCATTTT
CDR3aa: CASSEGGTGNQPQHF

j_gene: TRBJ1-1
d_gene: .
v_gene: TRBV3-1/TRBV3-2
abundance: .
CDR3nt: TGTGCCAGCAGCACAACGGGGAGAACTGAAGCTTTCTTT
CDR3aa: CASSTTGRTEAFF

j_gene: TRBJ2-3
d_gene: .
v_gene: TRBV5-1
abundance: .
CDR3nt: TGCGCCAGCAGCTTGAGAAGTCGTGGACACGTCGCAGATACGCAGTATTTT
CDR3aa: CASSLRSRGHVADTQYF

j_gene: TRBJ1-2
d_gene: TRBD1
v_gene: TRBV5-4
abundance: .
CDR3nt: TGTGCCAGCAGCTACCAACAGGGGGCGAACTATGGCTACACCTTC
CDR3aa: CASSYQQGANYGYTF

j_gene: TRBJ2-2
d_gene: .
v_gene: TRBV5-8
abundance: .
CDR3nt: TGTGCCAGCAGCCCGGCCCTGATTAGGGGGTCAAACACCGGGGAGCTGTTTTTT
CDR3aa: CASSPALIRGSNTGELFF

j_gene: TRBJ1-1
d_gene: TRBD1
v_gene: TRBV28
abundance: .
CDR3nt: TGTGCCAGCAAACCGGGACAGGGGGGGACTGAAGCTTTCTTT
CDR3aa: CASKPGQGGTEAFF

j_gene: TRBJ1-3
d_gene: TRBD1
v_gene: TRBV5-1
abundance: .
CDR3nt: TGCGCCAGCAGCTTAACAGGGGCTTCAGGAAACACCATATATTTT
CDR3aa: CASSLTGASGNTIYF